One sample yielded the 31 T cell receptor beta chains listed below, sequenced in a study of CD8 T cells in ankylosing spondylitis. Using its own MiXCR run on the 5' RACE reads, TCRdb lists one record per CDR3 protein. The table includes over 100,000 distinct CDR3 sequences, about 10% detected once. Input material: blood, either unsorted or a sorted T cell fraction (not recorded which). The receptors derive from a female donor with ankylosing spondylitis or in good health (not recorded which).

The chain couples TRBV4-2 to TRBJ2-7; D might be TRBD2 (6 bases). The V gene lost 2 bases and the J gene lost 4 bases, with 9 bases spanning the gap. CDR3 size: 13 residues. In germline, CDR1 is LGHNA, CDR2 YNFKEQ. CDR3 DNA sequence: TGTGCCAGCAGCCAACCTGGAGGGTACGAGCAGTACTTC. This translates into CASSQPGGYEQYF.

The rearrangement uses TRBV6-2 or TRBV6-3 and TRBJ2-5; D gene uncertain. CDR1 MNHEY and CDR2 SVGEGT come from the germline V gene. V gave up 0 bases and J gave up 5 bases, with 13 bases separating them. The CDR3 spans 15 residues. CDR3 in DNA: TGTGCCAGCAGTTACTCGAAGTCTGGGTTGGAGACCCAGTACTTC. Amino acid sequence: CASSYSKSGLETQYF.

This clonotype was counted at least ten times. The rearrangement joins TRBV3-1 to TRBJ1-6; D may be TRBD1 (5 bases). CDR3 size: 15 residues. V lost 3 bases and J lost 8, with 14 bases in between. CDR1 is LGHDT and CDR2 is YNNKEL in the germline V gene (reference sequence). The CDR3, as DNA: TGTGCCAGCAGCCAGGGAGCAGGGAGGGATTCACCCCTCCACTTT. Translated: CASSQGAGRDSPLHF.

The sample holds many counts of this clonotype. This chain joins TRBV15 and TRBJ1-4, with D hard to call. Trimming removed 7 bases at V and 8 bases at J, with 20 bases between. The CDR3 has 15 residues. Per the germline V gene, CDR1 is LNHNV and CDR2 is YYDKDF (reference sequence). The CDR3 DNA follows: TGTGCCACCAATTACCAGAAGGTGGTAGGGGAAAAACTGTTTTTT. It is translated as CATNYQKVVGEKLFF.

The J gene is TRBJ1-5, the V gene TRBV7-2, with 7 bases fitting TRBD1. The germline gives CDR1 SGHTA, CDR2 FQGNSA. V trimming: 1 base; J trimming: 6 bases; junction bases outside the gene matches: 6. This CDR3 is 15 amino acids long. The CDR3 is CASSLVEGASQPQHF. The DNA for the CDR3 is TGTGCCAGCAGCTTAGTTGAGGGGGCGAGTCAGCCCCAGCATTTT.

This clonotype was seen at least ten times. The CDR3 protein is CASSKSGTPAQNSPLHF. The CDR3 DNA is TGCGCCAGCAGCAAATCCGGGACGCCAGCGCAGAATTCACCCCTCCACTTT. V gene TRBV5-1 combines with J gene TRBJ1-6, with TRBD1 as a possible D gene (5 bases). This CDR3 is 17 amino acids long. Trimming took off 4 bases at V and 7 bases at J, with 21 bases between the two ends. Germline CDR1 is SGHRS and CDR2 is YFSETQ.

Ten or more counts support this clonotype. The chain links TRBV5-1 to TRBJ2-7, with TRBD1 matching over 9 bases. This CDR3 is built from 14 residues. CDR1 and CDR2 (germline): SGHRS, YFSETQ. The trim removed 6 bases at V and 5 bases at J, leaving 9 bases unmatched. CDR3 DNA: TGCGCCAGCACTTCCGGGACAGGGTTGCACGAGCAGTACTTC. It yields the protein CASTSGTGLHEQYF.

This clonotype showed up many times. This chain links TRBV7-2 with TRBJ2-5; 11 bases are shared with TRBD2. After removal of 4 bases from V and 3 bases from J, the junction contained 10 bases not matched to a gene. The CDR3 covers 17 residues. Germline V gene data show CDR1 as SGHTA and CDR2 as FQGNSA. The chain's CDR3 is CASSSPPGTSGKETQYF. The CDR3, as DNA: TGTGCCAGCAGCTCCCCCCCCGGGACTAGCGGAAAAGAGACCCAGTACTTC.

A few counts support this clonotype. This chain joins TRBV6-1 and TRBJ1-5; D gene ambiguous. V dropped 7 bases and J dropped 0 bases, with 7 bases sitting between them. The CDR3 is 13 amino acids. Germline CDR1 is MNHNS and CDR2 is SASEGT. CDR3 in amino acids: CASTYYSNQPQHF. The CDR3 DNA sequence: TGTGCCAGCACCTATTATAGCAATCAGCCCCAGCATTTT.

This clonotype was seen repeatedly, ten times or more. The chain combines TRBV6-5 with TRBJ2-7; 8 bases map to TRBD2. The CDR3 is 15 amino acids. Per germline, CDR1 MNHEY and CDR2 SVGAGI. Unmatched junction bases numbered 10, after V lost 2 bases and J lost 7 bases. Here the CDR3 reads CASSYSGGHSREQYF. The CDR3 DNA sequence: TGTGCCAGCAGTTACAGCGGGGGCCACAGTAGGGAGCAGTACTTC.

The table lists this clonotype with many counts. CDR3 protein: CASSPMEQGKGQPQHF. CDR3 nucleotides: TGTGCCAGCTCACCAATGGAACAGGGGAAGGGGCAGCCCCAGCATTTT. The chain carries TRBV18 and TRBJ1-5; 7 nucleotides line up with TRBD1. Germline CDR1 and CDR2: KGHSH and LQKENI. V shed 2 bases, J shed 7 bases, and the junction held 11 bases outside the gene matches. This CDR3 is 16 amino acids long.

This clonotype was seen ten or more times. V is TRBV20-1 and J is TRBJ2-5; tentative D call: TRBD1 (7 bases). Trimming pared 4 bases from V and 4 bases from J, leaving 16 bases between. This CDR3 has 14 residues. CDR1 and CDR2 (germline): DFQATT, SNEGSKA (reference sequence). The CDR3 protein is CSAMQGGVGETQYF. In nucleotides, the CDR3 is TGCAGTGCTATGCAGGGGGGAGTTGGAGAGACCCAGTACTTC.

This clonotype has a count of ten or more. CDR3 in amino acids: CASSAGFGQGGEAFF. DNA of the CDR3: TGTGCCAGCAGCGCCGGGTTCGGACAGGGGGGTGAAGCTTTCTTT. The chain links TRBV5-6 to TRBJ1-1; 10 bases are shared with TRBD1. The V segment lost 4 bases and the J segment 7 bases; nucleotides outside the gene matches: 10. The CDR3 consists of 15 residues. Germline loops: CDR1 SGHDT, CDR2 YYEEEE.

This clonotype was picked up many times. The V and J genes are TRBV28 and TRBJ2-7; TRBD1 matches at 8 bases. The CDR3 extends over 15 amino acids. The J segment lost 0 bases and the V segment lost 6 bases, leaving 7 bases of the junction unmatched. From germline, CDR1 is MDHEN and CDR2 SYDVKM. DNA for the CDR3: TGTGCCAGCAGGATCGGGGACAGGAGCTCCTACGAGCAGTACTTC. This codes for CASRIGDRSSYEQYF.

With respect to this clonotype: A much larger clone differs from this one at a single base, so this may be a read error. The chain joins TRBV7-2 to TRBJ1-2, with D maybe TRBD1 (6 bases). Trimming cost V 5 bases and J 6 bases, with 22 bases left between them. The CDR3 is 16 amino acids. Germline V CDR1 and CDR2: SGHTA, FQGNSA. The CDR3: CASSPAHPTGGNGYTF. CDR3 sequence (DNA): TGTGCCAGCAGCCCAGCCCATCCGACAGGAGGTAATGGCTACACCTTC.

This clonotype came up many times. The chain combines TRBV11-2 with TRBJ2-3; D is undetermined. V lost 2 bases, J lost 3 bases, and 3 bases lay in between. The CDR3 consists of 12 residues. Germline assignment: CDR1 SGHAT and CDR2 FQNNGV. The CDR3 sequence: CASSLKTDTQYF. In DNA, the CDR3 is TGTGCCAGCAGCTTAAAGACAGATACGCAGTATTTT.

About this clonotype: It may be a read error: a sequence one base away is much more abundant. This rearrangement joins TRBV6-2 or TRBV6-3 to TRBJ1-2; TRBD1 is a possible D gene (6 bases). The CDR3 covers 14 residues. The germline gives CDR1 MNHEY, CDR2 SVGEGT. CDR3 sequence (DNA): TGTGCCAGCAGTTATTACGACAGGAGAGGAGGCTACATCTTC. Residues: CASSYYDRRGGYIF.

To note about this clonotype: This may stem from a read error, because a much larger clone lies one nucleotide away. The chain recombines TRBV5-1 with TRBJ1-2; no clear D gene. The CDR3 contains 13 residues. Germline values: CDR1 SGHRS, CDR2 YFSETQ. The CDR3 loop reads CASSLASGYGDTF. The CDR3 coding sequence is TGCGCCAGCAGCTTGGCGTCAGGCTATGGCGACACCTTC.

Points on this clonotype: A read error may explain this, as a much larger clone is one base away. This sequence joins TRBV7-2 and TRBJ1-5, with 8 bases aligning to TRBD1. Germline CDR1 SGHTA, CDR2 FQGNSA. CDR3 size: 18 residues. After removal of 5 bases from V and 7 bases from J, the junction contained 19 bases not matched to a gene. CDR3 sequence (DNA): TGTGCCAGCAGCAGTAGGACAGGGCCACTTTATAGTCAACAGCCCCAGCATTTT. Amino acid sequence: CASSSRTGPLYSQQPQHF.

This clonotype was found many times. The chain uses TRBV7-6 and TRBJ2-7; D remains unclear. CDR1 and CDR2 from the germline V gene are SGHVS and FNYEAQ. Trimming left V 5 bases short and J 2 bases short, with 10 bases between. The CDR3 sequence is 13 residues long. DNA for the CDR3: TGTGCCAGCAGCGTCGCCATAGCCTACGAGCAGTACTTC. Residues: CASSVAIAYEQYF.

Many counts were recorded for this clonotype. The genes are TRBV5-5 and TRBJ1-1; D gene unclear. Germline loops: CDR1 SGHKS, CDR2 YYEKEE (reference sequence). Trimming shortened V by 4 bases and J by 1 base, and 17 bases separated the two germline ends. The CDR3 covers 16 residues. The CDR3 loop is CASSPVTNIRNTEAFF. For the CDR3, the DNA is TGTGCCAGCAGCCCTGTCACGAACATAAGGAACACTGAAGCTTTCTTT. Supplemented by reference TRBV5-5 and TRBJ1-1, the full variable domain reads DAGVTQSPTHLIKTRGQQVTLRCSPISGHKSVSWYQQVLGQGPQFIFQYYEKEERGRGNFPDRFSARQFPNYSSELNVNALLLGDSALYLCASSPVTNIRNTEAFFGQGTRLTVV.

CDR3 sequence: CASSLDLGLETEAFF. The CDR3, as DNA: TGTGCCAGCAGCTTAGATCTGGGGCTGGAAACTGAAGCTTTCTTT. The chain employs TRBV11-2 and TRBJ1-1; tentative D call: TRBD1 (5 bases). Per the germline V gene, CDR1 is SGHAT and CDR2 is FQNNGV. Trimming removed 0 bases from V and 5 bases from J, with 13 bases in between. The CDR3 is 15 amino acids.

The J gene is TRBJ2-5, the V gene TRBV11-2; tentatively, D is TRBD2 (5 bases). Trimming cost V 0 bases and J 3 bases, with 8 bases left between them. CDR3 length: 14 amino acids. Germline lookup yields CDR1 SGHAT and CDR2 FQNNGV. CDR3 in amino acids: CASSLERTEETQYF. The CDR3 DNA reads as TGTGCCAGCAGCTTAGAGAGGACTGAAGAGACCCAGTACTTC. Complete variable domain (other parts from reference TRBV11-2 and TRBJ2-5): EAGVAQSPRYKIIEKRQSVAFWCNPISGHATLYWYQQILGQGPKLLIQFQNNGVVDDSQLPKDRFSAERLKGVDSTLKIQPAKLEDSAVYLCASSLERTEETQYFGPGTRLLVL.

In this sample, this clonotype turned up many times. The CDR3 coding sequence is TGTGCCAGCAGTTTCGGCCTGAACGGGAACATTCAGTACTTC. Translation gives CASSFGLNGNIQYF. The gene calls are TRBV28 and TRBJ2-4; D gene ambiguous. The CDR3 is 14 amino acids. Germline V gives CDR1 MDHEN, CDR2 SYDVKM. Trimming shortened V by 3 bases and J by 7 bases, and 13 bases separated the two germline ends.

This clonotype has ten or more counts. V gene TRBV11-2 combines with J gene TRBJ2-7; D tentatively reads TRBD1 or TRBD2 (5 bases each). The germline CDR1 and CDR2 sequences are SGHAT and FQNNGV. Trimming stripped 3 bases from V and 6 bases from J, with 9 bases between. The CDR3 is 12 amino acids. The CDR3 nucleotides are TGTGCCAGCAGCTTTCTAGGGACCGAGCAGTACTTC. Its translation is CASSFLGTEQYF.

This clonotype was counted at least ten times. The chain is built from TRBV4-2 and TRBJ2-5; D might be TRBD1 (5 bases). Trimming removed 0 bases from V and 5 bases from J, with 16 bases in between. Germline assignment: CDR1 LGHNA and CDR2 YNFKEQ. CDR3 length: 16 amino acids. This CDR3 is CASSQERLGLEETQYF. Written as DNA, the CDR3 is TGTGCCAGCAGCCAAGAGAGATTGGGGCTAGAGGAGACCCAGTACTTC.

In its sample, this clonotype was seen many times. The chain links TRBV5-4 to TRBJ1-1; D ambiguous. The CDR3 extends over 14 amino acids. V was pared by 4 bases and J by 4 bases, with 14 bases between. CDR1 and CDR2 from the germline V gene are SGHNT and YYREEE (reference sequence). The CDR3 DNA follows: TGTGCCAGCAGCCTTGGGGTCACCGTCACTGAAGCTTTCTTT. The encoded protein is CASSLGVTVTEAFF.

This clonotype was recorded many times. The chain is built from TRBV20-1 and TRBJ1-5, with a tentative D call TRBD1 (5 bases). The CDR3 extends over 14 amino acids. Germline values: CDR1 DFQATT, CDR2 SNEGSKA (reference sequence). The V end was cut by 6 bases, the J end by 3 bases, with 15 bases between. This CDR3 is CSAQGGGLNQPQHF. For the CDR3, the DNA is TGCAGTGCGCAGGGTGGGGGACTCAATCAGCCCCAGCATTTT.

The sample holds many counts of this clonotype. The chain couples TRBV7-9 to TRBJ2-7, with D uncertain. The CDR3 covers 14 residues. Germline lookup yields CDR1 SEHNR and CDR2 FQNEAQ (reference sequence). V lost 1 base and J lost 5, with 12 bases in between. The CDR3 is CASSLVEAADEQYF. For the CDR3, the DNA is TGTGCCAGCAGCTTAGTAGAGGCGGCAGACGAGCAGTACTTC.

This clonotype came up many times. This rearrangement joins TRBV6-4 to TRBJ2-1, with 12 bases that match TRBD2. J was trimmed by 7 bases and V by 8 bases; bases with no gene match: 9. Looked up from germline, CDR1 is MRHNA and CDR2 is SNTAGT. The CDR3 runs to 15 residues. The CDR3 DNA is TGTGCCAGCTCACCTCTAGCGGGAGGGGGGAATGAGCAGTTCTTC. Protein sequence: CASSPLAGGGNEQFF.

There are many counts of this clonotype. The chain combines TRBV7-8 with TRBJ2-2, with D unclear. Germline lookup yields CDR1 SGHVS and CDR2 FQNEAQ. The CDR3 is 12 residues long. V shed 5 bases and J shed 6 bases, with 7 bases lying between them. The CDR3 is CASSNVPGELFF. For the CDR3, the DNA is TGTGCCAGCAGCAATGTCCCCGGGGAGCTGTTTTTT. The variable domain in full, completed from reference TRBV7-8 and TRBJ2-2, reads GAGVSQSPRYKVAKRGQDVALRCDPISGHVSLFWYQQALGQGPEFLTYFQNEAQLDKSGLPSDRFFAERPEGSVSTLKIQRTQQEDSAVYLCASSNVPGELFFGEGSRLTVL.